A selection of T cell receptor beta chains follows, all from one sample in a study of T cells after yellow fever vaccination. TCRdb reprocessed the 5' RACE reads via MiXCR and lists one record per CDR3 protein. The sample holds more than 25,000 distinct CDR3 sequences, about 5.5% seen once. Source: PBMCs, either bulk or a sorted T-cell subset (CD4+, CD8+, memory, or dextramer-sorted; not recorded which), taken 15 days after the yellow fever booster vaccination. All receptors derive from a man aged 25-45 years who received the YFV17D yellow fever vaccine. Each CDR3 is given without its conserved first and last residue.

v_call: TRBV7-2
j_call: TRBJ1-1
cdr3_length: 11
cdr3_aa: ASSLHQNTEAF

v_call: TRBV20-1
j_call: TRBJ2-5
cdr3_length: 13
cdr3_aa: SARGRVAGVQTQY

v_call: TRBV29-1
j_call: TRBJ1-2
cdr3_length: 10
cdr3_aa: SVGTGNYGYT

v_call: TRBV4-3
j_call: TRBJ2-3
cdr3_length: 11
cdr3_aa: ASSPSVTDTQY

v_call: TRBV28
j_call: TRBJ1-4
cdr3_length: 13
cdr3_aa: ASSFIPPPLEKLF

v_call: TRBV7-2
j_call: TRBJ2-5
cdr3_length: 11
cdr3_aa: ASSAPPGETQY

v_call: TRBV20-1
j_call: TRBJ2-2
cdr3_length: 15
cdr3_aa: SARDPRKGLDTGELF

v_call: TRBV4-3
j_call: TRBJ2-5
cdr3_length: 14
cdr3_aa: ASSQDRSQVSETQY

v_call: TRBV4-3
j_call: TRBJ1-2
cdr3_length: 13
cdr3_aa: ASSQGTAANYGYT

v_call: TRBV20-1
j_call: TRBJ2-3
cdr3_length: 12
cdr3_aa: SARGTGGTDTQY

v_call: TRBV19
j_call: TRBJ1-1
cdr3_length: 11
cdr3_aa: ASWTGRSTEAF

v_call: TRBV18
j_call: TRBJ2-7
cdr3_length: 9
cdr3_aa: ASSPDLEQY

v_call: TRBV30
j_call: TRBJ1-5
cdr3_length: 12
cdr3_aa: AWNPIDGSQPQH

v_call: TRBV25-1
j_call: TRBJ2-1
cdr3_length: 17
cdr3_aa: ASSDDRGLAVSSYNEQF

v_call: TRBV10-1
j_call: TRBJ2-3
cdr3_length: 15
cdr3_aa: ASSSRTSGSRTDTQY

v_call: TRBV3-1
j_call: TRBJ2-1
cdr3_length: 9
cdr3_aa: ASESPREQF

v_call: TRBV11-3
j_call: TRBJ2-1
cdr3_length: 14
cdr3_aa: ASSYTGTANYNEQF

v_call: TRBV10-3
j_call: TRBJ1-4
cdr3_length: 13
cdr3_aa: AISRDSFPNEKLF

v_call: TRBV19
j_call: TRBJ1-1
cdr3_length: 10
cdr3_aa: ASSIDQGSAF